This TCR beta chain was obtained from a study of control samples from healthy donors and cancer patients. TCRdb keeps only in-frame clones here, not all; method: immunoSEQ multiplex PCR. The sample holds about 170,000 clones, roughly 88% seen once. CDR3 size: 17 residues. Per germline, CDR1 SGDLS and CDR2 YYNGEE. Deletions cut 4 bases from V and 2 bases from J, with 19 bases between. The sequencing sample was made of blood. The gene calls are TRBV9 and TRBJ2-1; tentatively, D is TRBD2 (5 bases). This TCR was recovered from a woman in her 30s in good health. The CDR3 spells CASSPVRTPSTYNEQFF. Here the CDR3 DNA reads TGTGCCAGCAGCCCCGTCCGGACTCCCAGCACCTACAATGAGCAGTTCTTC.